This T cell receptor beta chain stems from a study of T cells in Graves' hyperthyroidism and ophthalmopathy. On the study more broadly: Pretreatment peripheral blood was obtained at initial diagnosis.

The CDR3 is made up of 14 amino acids. Between the trimmed V and J ends, which lost 5 bases and 2 bases, there was a span of 10 bases. Germline loops: CDR1 SGHVS, CDR2 FNYEAQ. Those with hyperthyroidism were 18 to 65 years old, newly diagnosed, and ill for under 2 months. In its sample, this clonotype was seen a few times. Regions amplified from RNA transcripts were the TCR beta CDR3 regions. In the first-round RT-PCR of the TCR CDR3, the HTBI primer set was used. TCRdb called the multiplex PCR reads again in MiXCR, with one record for every CDR3 protein. Here the sample spans around 420,000 distinct CDR3 sequences, more than 15% being singletons.

The chain joins TRBV7-6 to TRBJ2-1, with no clear D. The receptor was derived from a woman aged 18-29 years with Graves' hyperthyroidism. The sequenced material came from blood. The CDR3 DNA is TGTGCCAGCAGCAAACAAGGGCCCTACAATGAGCAGTTCTTC. Translation: CASSKQGPYNEQFF. The complete variable domain, with remaining parts taken from reference TRBV7-6 and TRBJ2-1, reads GAGVSQSPRYKVTKRGQDVALRCDPISGHVSLYWYRQALGQGPEFLTYFNYEAQQDKSGLPNDRFSAERPEGSISTLTIQRTEQRDSAMYRCASSKQGPYNEQFFGPGTRLTVL.